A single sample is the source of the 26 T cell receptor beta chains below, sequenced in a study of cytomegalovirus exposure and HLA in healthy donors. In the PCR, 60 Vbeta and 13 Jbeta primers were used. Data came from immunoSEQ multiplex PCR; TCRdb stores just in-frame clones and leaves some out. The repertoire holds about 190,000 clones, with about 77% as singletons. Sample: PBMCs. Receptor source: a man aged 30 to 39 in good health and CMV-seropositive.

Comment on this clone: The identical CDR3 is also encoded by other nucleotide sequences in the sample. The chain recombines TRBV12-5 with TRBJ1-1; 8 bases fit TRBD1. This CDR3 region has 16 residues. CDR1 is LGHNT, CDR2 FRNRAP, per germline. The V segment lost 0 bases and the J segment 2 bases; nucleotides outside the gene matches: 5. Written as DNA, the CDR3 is TGTGCTAGTGGTTTGGTACTTGGACAGGGTAACACTGAAGCTTTCTTT. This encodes CASGLVLGQGNTEAFF. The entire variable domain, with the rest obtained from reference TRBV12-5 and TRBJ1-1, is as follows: DARVTQTPRHKVTEMGQEVTMRCQPILGHNTVFWYRQTMMQGLELLAYFRNRAPLDDSGMPKDRFSAEMPDATLATLKIQPSEPRDSAVYFCASGLVLGQGNTEAFFGQGTRLTVV.

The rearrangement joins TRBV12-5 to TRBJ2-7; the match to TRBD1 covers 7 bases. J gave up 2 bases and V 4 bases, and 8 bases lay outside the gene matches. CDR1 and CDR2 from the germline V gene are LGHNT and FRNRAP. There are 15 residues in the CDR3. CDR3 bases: TGTGCTAGTGGTTCCTGGGGACAGCCCACCTACGAGCAGTACTTC. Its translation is CASGSWGQPTYEQYF. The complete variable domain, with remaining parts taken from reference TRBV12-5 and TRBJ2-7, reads DARVTQTPRHKVTEMGQEVTMRCQPILGHNTVFWYRQTMMQGLELLAYFRNRAPLDDSGMPKDRFSAEMPDATLATLKIQPSEPRDSAVYFCASGSWGQPTYEQYFGPGTRLTVT.

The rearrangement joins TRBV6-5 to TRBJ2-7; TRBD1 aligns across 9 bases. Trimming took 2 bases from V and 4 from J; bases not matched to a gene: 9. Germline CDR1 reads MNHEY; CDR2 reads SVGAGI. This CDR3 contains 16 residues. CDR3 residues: CASSYGGTGTGYEQYF. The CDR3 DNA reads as TGTGCCAGCAGTTACGGGGGGACAGGGACCGGGTACGAGCAGTACTTC.

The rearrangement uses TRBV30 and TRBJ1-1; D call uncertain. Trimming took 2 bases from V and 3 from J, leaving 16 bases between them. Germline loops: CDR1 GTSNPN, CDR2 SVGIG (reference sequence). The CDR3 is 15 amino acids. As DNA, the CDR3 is TGTGCCTGGAGTCCCTATATTGATATGGACACTGAAGCTTTCTTT. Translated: CAWSPYIDMDTEAFF.

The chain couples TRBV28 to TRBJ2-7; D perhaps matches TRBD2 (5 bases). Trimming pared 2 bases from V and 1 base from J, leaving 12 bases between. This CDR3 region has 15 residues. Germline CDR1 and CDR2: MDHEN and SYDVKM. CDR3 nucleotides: TGTGCCAGCAGTTTAGTCCAGACGGGGTCCTACGAGCAGTACTTC. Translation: CASSLVQTGSYEQYF.

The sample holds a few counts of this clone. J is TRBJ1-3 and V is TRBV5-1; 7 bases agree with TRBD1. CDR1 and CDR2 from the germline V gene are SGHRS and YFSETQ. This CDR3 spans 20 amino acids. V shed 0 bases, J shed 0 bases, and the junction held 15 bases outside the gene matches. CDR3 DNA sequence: TGCGCCAGCAGCTTGGAGGCCTCGGGACAGACCTATTACTCTGGAAACACCATATATTTT. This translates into CASSLEASGQTYYSGNTIYF.

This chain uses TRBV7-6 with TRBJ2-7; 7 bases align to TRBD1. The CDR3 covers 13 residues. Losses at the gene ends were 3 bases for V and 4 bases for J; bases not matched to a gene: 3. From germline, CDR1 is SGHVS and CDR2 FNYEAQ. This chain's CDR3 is CASSFGTEYEQYF. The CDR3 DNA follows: TGTGCCAGCAGCTTTGGGACAGAGTACGAGCAGTACTTC.

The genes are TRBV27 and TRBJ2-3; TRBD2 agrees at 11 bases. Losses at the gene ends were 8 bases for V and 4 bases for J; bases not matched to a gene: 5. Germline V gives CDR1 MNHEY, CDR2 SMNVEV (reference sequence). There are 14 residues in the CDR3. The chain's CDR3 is CASVSGRGPDTQYF. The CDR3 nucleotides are TGTGCCAGCGTTAGCGGGAGGGGGCCAGATACGCAGTATTTT.

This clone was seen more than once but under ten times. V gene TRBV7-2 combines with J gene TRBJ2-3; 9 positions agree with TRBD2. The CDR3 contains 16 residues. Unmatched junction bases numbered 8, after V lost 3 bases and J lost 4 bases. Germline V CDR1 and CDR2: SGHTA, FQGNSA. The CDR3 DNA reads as TGTGCCAGCAGCTTTTTTAGCGGGAGTAGAGCAGATACGCAGTATTTT. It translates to CASSFFSGSRADTQYF.

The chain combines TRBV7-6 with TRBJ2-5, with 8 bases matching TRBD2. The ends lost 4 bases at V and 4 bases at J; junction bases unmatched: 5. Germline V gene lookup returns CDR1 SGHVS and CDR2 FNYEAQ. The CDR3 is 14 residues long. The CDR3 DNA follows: TGTGCCAGCAGCTGGGCGGCGGGAGGAGAGACCCAGTACTTC. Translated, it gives CASSWAAGGETQYF.

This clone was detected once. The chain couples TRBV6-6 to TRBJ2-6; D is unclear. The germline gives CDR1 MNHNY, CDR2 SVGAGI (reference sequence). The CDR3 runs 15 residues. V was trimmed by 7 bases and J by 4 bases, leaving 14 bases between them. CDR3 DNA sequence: TGTGCCAGCACCGTATCAGGATCCGGGGCCAACGTCCTGACTTTC. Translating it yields CASTVSGSGANVLTF.

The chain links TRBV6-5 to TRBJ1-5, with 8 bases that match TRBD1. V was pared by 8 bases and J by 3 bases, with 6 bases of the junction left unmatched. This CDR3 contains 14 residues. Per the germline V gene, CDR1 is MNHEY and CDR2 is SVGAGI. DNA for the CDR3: TGTGCCAGCCGTACAGGGGGGGACAATCAGCCCCAGCATTTT. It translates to CASRTGGDNQPQHF.

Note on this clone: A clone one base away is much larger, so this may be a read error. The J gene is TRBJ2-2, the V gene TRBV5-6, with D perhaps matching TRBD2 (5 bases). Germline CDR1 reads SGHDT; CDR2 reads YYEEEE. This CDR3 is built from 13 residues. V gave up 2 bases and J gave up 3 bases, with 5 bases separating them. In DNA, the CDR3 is TGTGCCAGCAGCTTCGGGGACACCGGGGAGCTGTTTTTT. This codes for CASSFGDTGELFF.

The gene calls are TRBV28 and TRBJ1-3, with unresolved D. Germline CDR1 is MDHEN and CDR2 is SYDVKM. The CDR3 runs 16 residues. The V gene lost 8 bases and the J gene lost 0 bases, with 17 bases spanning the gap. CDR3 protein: CASLKRATHSGNTIYF. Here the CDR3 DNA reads TGTGCCAGCCTAAAGCGGGCCACGCACTCTGGAAACACCATATATTTT.

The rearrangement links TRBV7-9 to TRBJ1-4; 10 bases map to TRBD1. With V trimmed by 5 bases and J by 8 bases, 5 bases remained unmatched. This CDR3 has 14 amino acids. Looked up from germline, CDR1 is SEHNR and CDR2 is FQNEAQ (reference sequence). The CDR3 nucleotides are TGTGCCAGCAGCCGGACAGGGGGAAACGAAAAACTGTTTTTT. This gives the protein CASSRTGGNEKLFF.

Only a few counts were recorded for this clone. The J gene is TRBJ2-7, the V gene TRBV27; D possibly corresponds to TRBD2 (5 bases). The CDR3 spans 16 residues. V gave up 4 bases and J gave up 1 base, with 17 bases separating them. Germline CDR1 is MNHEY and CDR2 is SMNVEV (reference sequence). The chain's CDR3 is CASSWTGGPGSYEQYF. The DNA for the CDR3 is TGTGCCAGCAGTTGGACCGGCGGGCCGGGGTCCTACGAGCAGTACTTC.

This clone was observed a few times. The CDR3 nucleotides are TGTGCCTGGAGTAAATTGAACAGGGGGCAGGGGGATACGCAGTATTTT. Translation: CAWSKLNRGQGDTQYF. The V call is TRBV30, the J call TRBJ2-3, with 9 bases lining up with TRBD1. This CDR3 comprises 16 residues. The germline gives CDR1 GTSNPN, CDR2 SVGIG (reference sequence). J gave up 6 bases and V 2 bases, and 12 bases lay outside the gene matches.

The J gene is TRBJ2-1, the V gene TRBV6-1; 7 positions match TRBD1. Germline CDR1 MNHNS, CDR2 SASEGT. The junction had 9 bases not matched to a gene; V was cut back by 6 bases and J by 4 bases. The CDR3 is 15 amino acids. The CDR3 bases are TGTGCCAGCAGCCAACACAGGGGTCCTTACAATGAGCAGTTCTTC. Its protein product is CASSQHRGPYNEQFF.

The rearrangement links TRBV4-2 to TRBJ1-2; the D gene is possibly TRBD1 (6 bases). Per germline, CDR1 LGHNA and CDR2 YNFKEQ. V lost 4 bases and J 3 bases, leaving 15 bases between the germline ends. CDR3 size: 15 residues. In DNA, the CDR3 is TGTGCCAGCAGCCCGATCCAGGGGTTGGACTATGGCTACACCTTC. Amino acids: CASSPIQGLDYGYTF.

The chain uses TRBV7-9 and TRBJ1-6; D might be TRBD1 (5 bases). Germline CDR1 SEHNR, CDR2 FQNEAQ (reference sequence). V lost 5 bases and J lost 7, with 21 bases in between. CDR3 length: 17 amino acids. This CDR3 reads CASSPPEGRRLNSPLHF. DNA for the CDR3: TGTGCCAGCAGCCCCCCGGAGGGGAGGCGACTGAATTCACCCCTCCACTTT.

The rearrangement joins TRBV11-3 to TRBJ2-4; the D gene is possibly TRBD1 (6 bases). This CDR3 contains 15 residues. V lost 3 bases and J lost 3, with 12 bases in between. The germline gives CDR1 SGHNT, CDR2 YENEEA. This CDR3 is CASSLGARLKNIQYF. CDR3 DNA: TGTGCCAGCAGCTTGGGGGCCCGACTCAAAAACATTCAGTACTTC.

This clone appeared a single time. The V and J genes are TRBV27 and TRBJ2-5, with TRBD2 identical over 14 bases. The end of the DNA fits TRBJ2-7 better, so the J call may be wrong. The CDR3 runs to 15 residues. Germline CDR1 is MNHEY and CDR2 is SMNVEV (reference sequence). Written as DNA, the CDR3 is TGTGCCAGCAGTTTGGGACTAGCGGGAGCGTTCGAGCAGTACTTC. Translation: CASSLGLAGAFEQYF.

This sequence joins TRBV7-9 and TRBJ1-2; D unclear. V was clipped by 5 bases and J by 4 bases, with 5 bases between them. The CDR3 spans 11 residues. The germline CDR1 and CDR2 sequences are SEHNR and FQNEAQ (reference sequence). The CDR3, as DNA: TGTGCCAGCAGCGCTAGCTATGGCTACACCTTC. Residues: CASSASYGYTF.

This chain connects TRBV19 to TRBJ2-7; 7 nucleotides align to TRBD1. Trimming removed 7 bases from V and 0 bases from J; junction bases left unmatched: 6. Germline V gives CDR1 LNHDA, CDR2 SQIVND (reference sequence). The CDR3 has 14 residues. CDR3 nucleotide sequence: TGTGCCAGTAACCCGGGACAGAGCTCCTACGAGCAGTACTTC. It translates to CASNPGQSSYEQYF. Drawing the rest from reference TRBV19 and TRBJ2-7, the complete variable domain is DGGITQSPKYLFRKEGQNVTLSCEQNLNHDAMYWYRQDPGQGLRLIYYSQIVNDFQKGDIAEGYSVSREKKESFPLTVTSAQKNPTAFYLCASNPGQSSYEQYFGPGTRLTVT.

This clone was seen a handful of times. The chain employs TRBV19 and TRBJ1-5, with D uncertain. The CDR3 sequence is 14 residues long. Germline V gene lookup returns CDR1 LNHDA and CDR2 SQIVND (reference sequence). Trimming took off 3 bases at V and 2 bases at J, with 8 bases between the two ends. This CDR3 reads CASSMAGGNQPQHF. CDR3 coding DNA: TGTGCCAGTAGTATGGCGGGCGGCAATCAGCCCCAGCATTTT. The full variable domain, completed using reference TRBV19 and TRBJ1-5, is DGGITQSPKYLFRKEGQNVTLSCEQNLNHDAMYWYRQDPGQGLRLIYYSQIVNDFQKGDIAEGYSVSREKKESFPLTVTSAQKNPTAFYLCASSMAGGNQPQHFGDGTRLSIL.

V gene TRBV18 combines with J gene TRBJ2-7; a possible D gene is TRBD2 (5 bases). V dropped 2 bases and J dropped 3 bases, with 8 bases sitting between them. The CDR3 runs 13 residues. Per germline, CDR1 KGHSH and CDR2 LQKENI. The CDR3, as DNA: TGTGCCAGCTCACCAACGGCGGGCTACGAGCAGTACTTC. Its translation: CASSPTAGYEQYF. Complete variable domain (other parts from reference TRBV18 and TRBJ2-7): NAGVMQNPRHLVRRRGQEARLRCSPMKGHSHVYWYRQLPEEGLKFMVYLQKENIIDESGMPKERFSAEFPKEGPSILRIQQVVRGDSAAYFCASSPTAGYEQYFGPGTRLTVT.